This entry lists 22 T cell receptor beta chains sequenced from one sample in a study of shared clonotypes between healthy human individuals. Profiled with immunoSEQ multiplex PCR; TCRdb holds only in-frame clones, not every one. This sample has roughly 1,800,000 clones, with about 95% found just once. It was CD45RO-negative cells, positively selected for CCR7, that made up naive CD8 cells, with terminally differentiated effector memory CD45RA+ cells excluded. The specimen was naive CD8+ T cells sorted from blood. The source is a man younger than 35 in good health.

The chain combines TRBV5-8 with TRBJ2-7; D unclear. V lost 2 bases to trimming and J lost 2 bases, with 11 bases between them. Germline V gene sequence: CDR1 SGHTS, CDR2 YDEGEE. The CDR3 is made up of 14 amino acids. As DNA, the CDR3 is TGTGCCAGCAGCTTAGGCCCAGGAACCTACGAGCAGTACTTC. Translation gives CASSLGPGTYEQYF.

The chain is built from TRBV18 and TRBJ1-2; 7 positions match TRBD1. Germline assignment: CDR1 KGHSH and CDR2 LQKENI. After removal of 4 bases from V and 8 bases from J, the junction contained 22 bases not matched to a gene. This CDR3 has 18 amino acids. The CDR3 spells CASSQTTSHQEGAAGYTF. The CDR3 region has the DNA TGTGCCAGCTCACAAACTACCTCACACCAGGAGGGGGCGGCCGGCTACACCTTC.

The CDR3 is CASSAGTSVYEQYF. DNA for the CDR3: TGTGCCAGCAGCGCCGGGACTAGCGTCTACGAGCAGTACTTC. This sequence joins TRBV9 and TRBJ2-7; 10 bases match TRBD2. Germline V gene sequence: CDR1 SGDLS, CDR2 YYNGEE. The CDR3 extends over 14 amino acids. V was clipped by 3 bases and J by 3 bases; unmatched bases: 3. Supplemented by reference TRBV9 and TRBJ2-7, the full variable domain reads DSGVTQTPKHLITATGQRVTLRCSPRSGDLSVYWYQQSLDQGLQFLIQYYNGEERAKGNILERFSAQQFPDLHSELNLSSLELGDSALYFCASSAGTSVYEQYFGPGTRLTVT.

This clone was counted once. V gene TRBV19 combines with J gene TRBJ2-2; D gene unclear. CDR1 is LNHDA, CDR2 SQIVND, per germline (reference sequence). Trimming pared 3 bases from V and 6 bases from J, leaving 8 bases between. The CDR3 spans 13 residues. The CDR3 DNA sequence: TGTGCCAGTAGTATTACGAGTCCCGGGGAGCTGTTTTTT. Encoded protein: CASSITSPGELFF.

The V gene is TRBV4-1, the J gene TRBJ1-3; the D is unclear. This CDR3 spans 15 amino acids. Between the trimmed V and J ends, which lost 5 bases and 0 bases, there was a span of 11 bases. Per germline, CDR1 MGHRA and CDR2 YSYEKL. The CDR3 loop reads CASSADGSSGNTIYF. CDR3 nucleotides: TGCGCCAGCAGCGCCGACGGAAGCTCTGGAAACACCATATATTTT.

The rearrangement uses TRBV5-6 and TRBJ2-1, with no clear D. This CDR3 has 13 amino acids. The V and J ends lost 0 bases and 15 bases respectively, with 16 bases between them. Germline loops: CDR1 SGHDT, CDR2 YYEEEE. Here the CDR3 reads CASSLGTPLGTFF. DNA for the CDR3: TGTGCCAGCAGCTTGGGAACCCCCCTCGGCACGTTCTTC.

The genes are TRBV6-6 and TRBJ2-7; TRBD1 matches 12 bases. The germline V gene has CDR1 MNHNY and CDR2 SVGAGI (reference sequence). V dropped 4 bases and J dropped 3; count of bases not matched to a gene: 7. The CDR3 is made up of 16 amino acids. CDR3 sequence reads: CASSSLGQGAFYEQYF. CDR3 nucleotide sequence: TGTGCCAGCAGTTCCTTGGGACAGGGGGCTTTCTACGAGCAGTACTTC.

This clone has a single count. This CDR3 is CASSTQGSGGSPLHF. CDR3 nucleotides: TGTGCCAGCAGTACTCAGGGGTCGGGTGGGTCACCCCTCCACTTT. V usage is TRBV27 and J usage is TRBJ1-6; TRBD1 is a possible D gene (6 bases). The CDR3 has 15 residues. Between the trimmed V and J ends, which lost 5 bases and 10 bases, there was a span of 18 bases. Germline CDR1 reads MNHEY; CDR2 reads SMNVEV (reference sequence).

This sequence joins TRBV27 and TRBJ2-1; D is perhaps TRBD1 (6 bases). This CDR3 has 15 residues. V was cut by 2 bases and J by 0 bases, with 8 bases left in between. The V gene's germline CDR1 is MNHEY and CDR2 SMNVEV (reference sequence). CDR3 in amino acids: CASSLRDTSYNEQFF. The CDR3 DNA reads as TGTGCCAGCAGTTTAAGGGACACCTCCTACAATGAGCAGTTCTTC.

This chain joins TRBV27 and TRBJ2-7, with 7 positions matching TRBD2. Unmatched junction bases numbered 3, after V lost 4 bases and J lost 0 bases. The CDR3 runs 14 residues. The germline V gene has CDR1 MNHEY and CDR2 SMNVEV (reference sequence). The CDR3, as DNA: TGTGCCAGCAGTTGGCGGGAGAACTCCTACGAGCAGTACTTC. Its translation is CASSWRENSYEQYF.

The chain has TRBV28 and TRBJ2-3; D is perhaps TRBD2 (5 bases). CDR1 is MDHEN and CDR2 is SYDVKM in the germline V gene. Trimming shortened V by 4 bases and J by 2 bases, and 10 bases separated the two germline ends. CDR3 size: 14 residues. The CDR3 here is CASSWGENTDTQYF. The DNA for the CDR3 is TGTGCCAGCAGTTGGGGAGAGAACACAGATACGCAGTATTTT.

The chain carries TRBV10-2 and TRBJ2-1; TRBD1 aligns across 9 bases. V shed 2 bases and J 8 bases; nucleotides not matched to a gene: 7. Germline assignment: CDR1 WSHSY and CDR2 SAAADI. The CDR3 contains 15 residues. CDR3 loop: CASSEAGTGQYEQFF. As DNA, the CDR3 is TGCGCCAGCAGTGAGGCCGGGACAGGGCAGTATGAGCAGTTCTTC.

J is TRBJ2-1 and V is TRBV10-3; 9 bases align to TRBD2. The trim removed 0 bases at V and 8 bases at J, leaving 5 bases unmatched. This CDR3 has 15 residues. Germline CDR1 is ENHRY and CDR2 is SYGVKD. Here the CDR3 DNA reads TGTGCCATCAGTGAGTCAGCTAGCGGGGTCTATGAGCAGTTCTTC. Protein product: CAISESASGVYEQFF.

As concerns this clone: Other nucleotide sequences in the sample specify the same CDR3. The chain links TRBV5-1 to TRBJ2-7; 7 bases agree with TRBD1. The CDR3 runs 13 residues. The trim removed 2 bases at V and 5 bases at J, leaving 4 bases unmatched. CDR1 and CDR2 (germline): SGHRS, YFSETQ. CDR3 in amino acids: CASSFRQGNEQYF. The CDR3 nucleotides read TGCGCCAGCAGCTTTCGACAGGGAAACGAGCAGTACTTC.

V usage is TRBV28 and J usage is TRBJ2-2; maybe TRBD1 (6 bases). The ends were cut back, 6 bases at V and 1 base at J, with 15 bases in the middle. The CDR3 is 16 amino acids. The germline gives CDR1 MDHEN, CDR2 SYDVKM. This CDR3 reads CASRPKTGRNTGELFF. As DNA, the CDR3 is TGTGCCAGCAGACCTAAAACAGGGAGGAACACCGGGGAGCTGTTTTTT.

The V gene is TRBV6-5, the J gene TRBJ1-1; possible D gene TRBD1, 5 bases. The CDR3 runs to 15 residues. Trimming shortened V by 8 bases and J by 6 bases, and 22 bases separated the two germline ends. Germline values: CDR1 MNHEY, CDR2 SVGAGI. CDR3 amino acids: CASSSQQAYGAEAFF. CDR3 DNA sequence: TGTGCCAGCTCCTCCCAACAGGCGTACGGGGCTGAAGCTTTCTTT.

The chain links TRBV9 to TRBJ1-2; the D is unclear. V lost 5 bases and J lost 3, with 14 bases in between. This CDR3 spans 14 amino acids. CDR1 and CDR2 from the germline V gene are SGDLS and YYNGEE. CDR3 in amino acids: CASSAPSADYGYTF. In nucleotides, the CDR3 is TGTGCCAGCAGTGCCCCTTCGGCTGACTATGGCTACACCTTC.

V is TRBV6-1 and J is TRBJ1-5, with a tentative D call TRBD1 (5 bases). The CDR3 loop spans 15 amino acids. Germline lookup yields CDR1 MNHNS and CDR2 SASEGT. Trimming pared 0 bases from V and 5 bases from J, leaving 11 bases between. In DNA, the CDR3 is TGTGCCAGCAGTGAAGCTGCAGGGTTCCATCAGCCCCAGCATTTT. It codes for CASSEAAGFHQPQHF.

The chain has TRBV7-9 and TRBJ1-1; D might be TRBD1 (6 bases). Trimming cost V 5 bases and J 6 bases, with 19 bases left between them. This CDR3 contains 15 residues. Germline V gene lookup returns CDR1 SEHNR and CDR2 FQNEAQ (reference sequence). The CDR3 here is CASSGSQGWEAEAFF. The CDR3 DNA follows: TGTGCCAGCAGCGGGAGTCAGGGGTGGGAGGCTGAAGCTTTCTTT.

This clone was seen only once. This chain uses TRBV6-5 with TRBJ1-4; 9 bases map to TRBD1. In germline, CDR1 is MNHEY, CDR2 SVGAGI. J lost 3 bases, V lost 4 bases, and 3 bases had no gene match. The CDR3 contains 15 residues. CDR3 loop: CASSLTGGSNEKLFF. The CDR3 DNA is TGTGCCAGCAGTTTGACAGGGGGGTCTAATGAAAAACTGTTTTTT.

As concerns this clone: Other DNA sequences in this specimen translate into the identical CDR3. The CDR3 spells CASSQVVMNTEAFF. The CDR3 coding sequence is TGCGCCAGCAGCCAAGTCGTCATGAACACTGAAGCTTTCTTT. The chain joins TRBV4-1 to TRBJ1-1, with D hard to call. Germline assignment: CDR1 MGHRA and CDR2 YSYEKL. V was pared by 1 base and J by 0 bases, with 6 bases between. The CDR3 covers 14 residues.

This sequence joins TRBV6-6 and TRBJ1-4; D unclear. Trimming pared 0 bases from V and 8 bases from J, leaving 13 bases between. The CDR3 runs 15 residues. Germline CDR1 and CDR2: MNHNY and SVGAGI (reference sequence). For the CDR3, the DNA is TGTGCCAGCAGTTACTCGAACCCCCCGAGGGAAAAACTGTTTTTT. This codes for CASSYSNPPREKLFF.